This paragraph reports one T cell receptor beta chain. Here immunoSEQ multiplex PCR was the method, and the copy in TCRdb shows in-frame clones only, minus some. The profile shows 150,000 to 200,000 clones, about 88% of them singletons. The data are from a study of radiation and T cells in renal cell carcinoma. The CDR3 extends over 15 amino acids. From germline, CDR1 is SGDLS and CDR2 YYNGEE. V gave up 3 bases and J gave up 0 bases, with 10 bases separating them. Time point in this sample: blood 4 weeks post-SBRT, at nephrectomy. The treatment here: 15 Gy SBRT to primary tumor, nephrectomy 4 weeks later.

The chain uses TRBV9 and TRBJ1-3; D not resolved. The specimen comprised blood, sampled from a patient whose treatment included radiotherapy and nephrectomy. The TCR sequence derives from a woman in her 50s with renal cell carcinoma. The CDR3 DNA sequence: TGTGCCAGCAGCGCCTCCGAGAGCTCTGGAAACACCATATATTTT. Translated: CASSASESSGNTIYF.